Listed here is a single T cell receptor beta chain. The data belong to a study of neoadjuvant nivolumab and ipilimumab in lung cancer. TCRdb's table, derived via immunoSEQ multiplex PCR, lists solely in-frame clones and lacks some. Of about 7,300 clones listed, around 85% are singletons. Trimming left V 0 bases short and J 6 bases short, with 8 bases between. The CDR3 is 13 residues long. Germline loops: CDR1 GTSNPN, CDR2 SVGIG (reference sequence). The V and J genes are TRBV30 and TRBJ2-2; D possibly corresponds to TRBD2 (5 bases). The sequences come from tumor tissue, collected after neoadjuvant nivolumab, alone or with ipilimumab, at or shortly before surgery. The source of this sequence is an adult with non-small cell lung cancer. The CDR3 nucleotides are TGTGCCTGGAGTGTAGCGGTCGCCGGGGAGCTGTTTTTT. Translation: CAWSVAVAGELFF.